This T cell receptor (beta chain) was sequenced during a study of T cells in localized non-small cell lung cancer. CDR1 is LNHDA, CDR2 SQIVND, per germline (reference sequence). Trimming removed 9 bases at V and 0 bases at J, with 10 bases between. The CDR3 is made up of 13 amino acids. Generated by immunoSEQ multiplex PCR, the TCRdb table keeps only in-frame clones and is missing some. Of nearly 15,000 clones in the sample, approximately 85% were seen once. The source of this sequence is a female donor over 55 with stage I squamous cell lung carcinoma. The J gene is TRBJ2-3, the V gene TRBV19; D unresolved. The sample in question was peripheral blood, obtained before any cancer treatment. This CDR3 is CASYEFSTDTQYF. CDR3 nucleotide sequence: TGTGCCAGCTACGAATTCAGCACAGATACGCAGTATTTT.